What follows are 3 T cell receptor beta chains derived from one specimen sequenced in a study of shared clonotypes between healthy human individuals. Profiled with immunoSEQ multiplex PCR; TCRdb holds only in-frame clones, not every one. Of approximately 740,000 clones in the sample, nearly 95% were seen once. Naive CD8 populations comprised CD45RO-negative cells positively selected for CCR7, excluding terminally differentiated effector memory CD45RA+ cells. Sequencing was carried out using naive CD8+ T cells sorted from blood. These receptors originate from a man aged 25 to 40 in good health.

The chain recombines TRBV6-6 with TRBJ1-1, with 9 bases fitting TRBD1. This CDR3 comprises 16 residues. V lost 0 bases, J lost 1 base, and 3 bases stayed unmatched. Germline V lookup: CDR1 MNHNY, CDR2 SVGAGI (reference sequence). CDR3 DNA sequence: TGTGCCAGCAGTTACTCCCTGGACAGGGGGAACACTGAAGCTTTCTTT. This sequence encodes CASSYSLDRGNTEAFF.

The gene calls are TRBV11-2 and TRBJ1-5, with TRBD1 matching 7 bases. The CDR3 sequence is 19 residues long. Germline loops: CDR1 SGHAT, CDR2 FQNNGV. Losses at the gene ends were 0 bases for V and 2 bases for J; bases not matched to a gene: 13. The CDR3 here is CASSLDRRDSLEGNQPQHF. DNA for the CDR3: TGTGCCAGCAGCTTAGATCGGCGGGACAGCCTGGAGGGCAATCAGCCCCAGCATTTT.

The rearrangement joins TRBV7-6 to TRBJ2-5; 12 nucleotides align to TRBD2. After removal of 5 bases from V and 2 bases from J, the junction contained 6 bases not matched to a gene. The CDR3 is 16 residues long. Germline V CDR1 and CDR2: SGHVS, FNYEAQ. The CDR3 DNA follows: TGTGCCAGCAGCCCTAGACTAGCGGGAGATCAAGAGACCCAGTACTTC. Translation gives CASSPRLAGDQETQYF.